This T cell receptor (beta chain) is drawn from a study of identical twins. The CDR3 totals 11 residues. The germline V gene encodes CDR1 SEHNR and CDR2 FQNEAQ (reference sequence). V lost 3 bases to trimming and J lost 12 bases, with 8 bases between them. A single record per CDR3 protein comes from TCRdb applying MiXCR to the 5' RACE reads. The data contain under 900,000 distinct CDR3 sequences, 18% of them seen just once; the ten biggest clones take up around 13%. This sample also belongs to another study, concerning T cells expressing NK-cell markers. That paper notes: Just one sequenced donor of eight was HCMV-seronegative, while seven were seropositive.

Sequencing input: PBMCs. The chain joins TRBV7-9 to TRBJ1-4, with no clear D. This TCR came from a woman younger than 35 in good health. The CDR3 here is CASSFDYELFF. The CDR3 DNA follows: TGTGCCAGCAGCTTCGACTATGAACTGTTTTTT. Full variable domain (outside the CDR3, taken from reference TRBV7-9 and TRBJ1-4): DTGVSQNPRHKITKRGQNVTFRCDPISEHNRLYWYRQTLGQGPEFLTYFQNEAQLEKSRLLSDRFSAERPKGSFSTLEIQRTEQGDSAMYLCASSFDYELFFGSGTQLSVL.